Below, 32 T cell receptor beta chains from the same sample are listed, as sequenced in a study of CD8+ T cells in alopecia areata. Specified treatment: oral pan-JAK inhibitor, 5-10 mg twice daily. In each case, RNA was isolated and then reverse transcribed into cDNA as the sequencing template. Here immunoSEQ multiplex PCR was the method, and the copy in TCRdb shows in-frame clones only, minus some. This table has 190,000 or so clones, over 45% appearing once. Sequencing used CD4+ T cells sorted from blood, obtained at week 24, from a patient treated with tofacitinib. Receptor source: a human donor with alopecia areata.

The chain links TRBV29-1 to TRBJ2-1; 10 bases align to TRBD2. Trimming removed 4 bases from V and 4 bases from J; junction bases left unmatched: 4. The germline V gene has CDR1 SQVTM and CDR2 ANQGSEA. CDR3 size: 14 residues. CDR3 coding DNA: TGCAGCGTTGTGGCTAGCGGGGGATACAATGAGCAGTTCTTC. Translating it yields CSVVASGGYNEQFF.

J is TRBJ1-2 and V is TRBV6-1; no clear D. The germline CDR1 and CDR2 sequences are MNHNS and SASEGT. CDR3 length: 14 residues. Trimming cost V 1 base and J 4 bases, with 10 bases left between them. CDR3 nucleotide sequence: TGTGCCAGCAGTGAAGTTACAGATACCTATGGCTACACCTTC. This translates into CASSEVTDTYGYTF.

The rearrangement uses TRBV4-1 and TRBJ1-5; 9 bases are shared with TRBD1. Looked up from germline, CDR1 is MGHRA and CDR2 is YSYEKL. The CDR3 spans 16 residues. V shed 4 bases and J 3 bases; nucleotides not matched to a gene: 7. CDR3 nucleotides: TGCGCCAGCAGCCGCGTGACAGGGGGATCCAATCAGCCCCAGCATTTT. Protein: CASSRVTGGSNQPQHF.

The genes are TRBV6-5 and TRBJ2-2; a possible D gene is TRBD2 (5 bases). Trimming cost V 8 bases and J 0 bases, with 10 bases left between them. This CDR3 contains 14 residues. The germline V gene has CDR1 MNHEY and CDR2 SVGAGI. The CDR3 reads CASERGTNTGELFF. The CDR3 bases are TGTGCCAGCGAAAGAGGGACGAACACCGGGGAGCTGTTTTTT.

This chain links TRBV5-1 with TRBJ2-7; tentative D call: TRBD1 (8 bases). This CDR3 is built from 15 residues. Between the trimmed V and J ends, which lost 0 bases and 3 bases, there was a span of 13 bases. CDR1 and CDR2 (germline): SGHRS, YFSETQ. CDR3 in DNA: TGCGCCAGCAGCTTGGCGGGAGGACAGGGCTACGAGCAGTACTTC. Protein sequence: CASSLAGGQGYEQYF.

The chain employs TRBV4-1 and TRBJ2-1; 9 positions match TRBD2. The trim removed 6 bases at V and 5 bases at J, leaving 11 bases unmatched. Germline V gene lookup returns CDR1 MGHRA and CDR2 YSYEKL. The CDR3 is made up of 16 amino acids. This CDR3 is CASSREPRTSDNEQFF. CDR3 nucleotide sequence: TGCGCCAGCAGTCGGGAGCCTAGGACTAGCGACAATGAGCAGTTCTTC.

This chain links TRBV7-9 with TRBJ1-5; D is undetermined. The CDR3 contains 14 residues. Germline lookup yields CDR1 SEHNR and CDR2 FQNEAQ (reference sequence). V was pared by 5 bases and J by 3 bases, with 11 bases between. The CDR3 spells CASSAGRYNQPQHF. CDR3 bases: TGTGCCAGCAGCGCCGGACGGTACAATCAGCCCCAGCATTTT.

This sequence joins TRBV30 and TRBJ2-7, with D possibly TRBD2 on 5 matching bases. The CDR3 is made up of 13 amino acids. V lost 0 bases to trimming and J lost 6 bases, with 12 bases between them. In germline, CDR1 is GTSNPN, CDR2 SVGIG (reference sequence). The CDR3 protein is CAWSVLSGSEQYF. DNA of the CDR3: TGTGCCTGGAGTGTATTATCGGGAAGCGAGCAGTACTTC.

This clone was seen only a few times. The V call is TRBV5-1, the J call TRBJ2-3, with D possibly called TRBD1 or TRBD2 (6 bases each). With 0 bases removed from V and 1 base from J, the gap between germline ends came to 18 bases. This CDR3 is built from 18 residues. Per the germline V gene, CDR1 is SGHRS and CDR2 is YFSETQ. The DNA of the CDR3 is TGCGCCAGCAGCTTGGGTCTCGGGGGCCGAGGGGGCACAGATACGCAGTATTTT. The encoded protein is CASSLGLGGRGGTDTQYF.

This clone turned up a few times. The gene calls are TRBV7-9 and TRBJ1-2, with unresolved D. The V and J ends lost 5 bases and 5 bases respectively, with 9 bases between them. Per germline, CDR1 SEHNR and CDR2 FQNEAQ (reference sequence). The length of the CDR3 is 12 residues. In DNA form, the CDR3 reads TGTGCCAGCAGCCCAAGGAGATATGGCTACACCTTC. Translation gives CASSPRRYGYTF.

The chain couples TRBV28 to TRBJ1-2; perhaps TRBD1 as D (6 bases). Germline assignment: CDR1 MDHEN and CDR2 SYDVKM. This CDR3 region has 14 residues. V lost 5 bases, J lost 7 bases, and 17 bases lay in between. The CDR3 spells CASSMRNRAGGYTF. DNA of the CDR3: TGTGCCAGCAGTATGAGGAACAGGGCGGGTGGCTACACCTTC.

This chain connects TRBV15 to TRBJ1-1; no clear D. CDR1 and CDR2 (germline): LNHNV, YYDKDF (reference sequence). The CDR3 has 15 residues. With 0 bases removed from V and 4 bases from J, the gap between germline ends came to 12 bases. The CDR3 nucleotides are TGTGCCACCAGCAGAGATCGTGGGAGCGCCACTGAAGCTTTCTTT. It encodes CATSRDRGSATEAFF. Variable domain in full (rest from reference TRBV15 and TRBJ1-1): DAMVIQNPRYQVTQFGKPVTLSCSQTLNHNVMYWYQQKSSQAPKLLFHYYDKDFNNEADTPDNFQSRRPNTSFCFLDIRSPGLGDTAMYLCATSRDRGSATEAFFGQGTRLTVV.

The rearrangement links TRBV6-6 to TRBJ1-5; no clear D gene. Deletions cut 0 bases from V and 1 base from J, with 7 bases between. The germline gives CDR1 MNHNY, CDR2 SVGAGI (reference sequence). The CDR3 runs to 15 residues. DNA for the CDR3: TGTGCCAGCAGTTACTCGATGAACAGCAATCAGCCCCAGCATTTT. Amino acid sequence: CASSYSMNSNQPQHF.

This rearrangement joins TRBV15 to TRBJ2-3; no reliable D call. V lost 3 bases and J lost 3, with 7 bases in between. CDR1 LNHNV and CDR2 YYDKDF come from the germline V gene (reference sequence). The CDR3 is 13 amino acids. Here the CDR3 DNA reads TGTGCCACCAGCAGGGCATATACAGATACGCAGTATTTT. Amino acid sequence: CATSRAYTDTQYF.

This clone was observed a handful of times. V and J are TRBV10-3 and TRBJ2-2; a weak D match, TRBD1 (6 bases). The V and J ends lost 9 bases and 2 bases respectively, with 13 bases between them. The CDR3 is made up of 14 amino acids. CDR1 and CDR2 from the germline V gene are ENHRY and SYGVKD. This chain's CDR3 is CAIGPGHNTGELFF. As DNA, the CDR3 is TGTGCCATTGGCCCGGGACATAACACCGGGGAGCTGTTTTTT.

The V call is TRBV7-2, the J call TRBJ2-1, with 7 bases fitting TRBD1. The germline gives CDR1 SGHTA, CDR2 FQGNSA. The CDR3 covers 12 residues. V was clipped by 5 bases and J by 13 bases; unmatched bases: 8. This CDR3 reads CASSLDRSGQFF. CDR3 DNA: TGTGCCAGCAGCCTGGACAGGTCGGGACAGTTCTTC. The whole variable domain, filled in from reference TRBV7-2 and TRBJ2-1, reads GAGVSQSPSNKVTEKGKDVELRCDPISGHTALYWYRQSLGQGLEFLIYFQGNSAPDKSGLPSDRFSAERTGGSVSTLTIQRTQQEDSAVYLCASSLDRSGQFFGPGTRLTVL.

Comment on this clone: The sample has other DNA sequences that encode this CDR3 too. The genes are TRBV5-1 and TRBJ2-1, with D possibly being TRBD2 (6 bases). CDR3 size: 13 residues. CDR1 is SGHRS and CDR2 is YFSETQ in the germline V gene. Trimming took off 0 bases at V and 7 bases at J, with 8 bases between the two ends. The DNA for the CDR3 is TGCGCCAGCAGCTTGGCCGGAGGGAATGAGCAGTTCTTC. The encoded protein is CASSLAGGNEQFF. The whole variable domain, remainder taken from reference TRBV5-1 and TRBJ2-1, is KAGVTQTPRYLIKTRGQQVTLSCSPISGHRSVSWYQQTPGQGLQFLFEYFSETQRNKGNFPGRFSGRQFSNSRSEMNVSTLELGDSALYLCASSLAGGNEQFFGPGTRLTVL.

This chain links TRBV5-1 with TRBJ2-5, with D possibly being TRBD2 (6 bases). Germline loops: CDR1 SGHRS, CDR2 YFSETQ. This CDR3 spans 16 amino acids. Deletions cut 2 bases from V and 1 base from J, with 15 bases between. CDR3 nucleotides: TGCGCCAGCAGCTTATCGGGGGAGAGAATCCAAGAGACCCAGTACTTC. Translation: CASSLSGERIQETQYF.

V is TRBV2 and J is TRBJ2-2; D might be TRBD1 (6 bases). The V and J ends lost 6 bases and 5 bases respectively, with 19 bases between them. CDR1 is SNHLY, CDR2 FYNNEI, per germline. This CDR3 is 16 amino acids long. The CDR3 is CASRGSGTSWTGELFF. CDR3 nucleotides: TGTGCCAGCAGAGGATCCGGGACATCGTGGACCGGGGAGCTGTTTTTT.

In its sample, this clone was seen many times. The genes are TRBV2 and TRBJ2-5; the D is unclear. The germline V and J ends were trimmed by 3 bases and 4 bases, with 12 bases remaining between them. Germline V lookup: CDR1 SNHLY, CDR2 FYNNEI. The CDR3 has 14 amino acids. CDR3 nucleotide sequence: TGTGCCAGCAGTGAGTCAGGACCTGTAGAGACCCAGTACTTC. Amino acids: CASSESGPVETQYF.

As DNA, the CDR3 is TGTGCCAGCTCACCCCGGGTTCCCGAAAGCTCCTACGAGCAGTACTTC. It codes for CASSPRVPESSYEQYF. J is TRBJ2-7 and V is TRBV18; D unresolved. Trimming stripped 3 bases from V and 0 bases from J, with 15 bases between. Per the germline V gene, CDR1 is KGHSH and CDR2 is LQKENI. The CDR3 is 16 amino acids.

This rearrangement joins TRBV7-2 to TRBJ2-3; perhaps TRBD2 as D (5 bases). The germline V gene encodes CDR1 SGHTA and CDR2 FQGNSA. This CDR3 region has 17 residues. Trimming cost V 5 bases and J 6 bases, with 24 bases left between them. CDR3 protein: CASSPPGNPQGWDTQYF. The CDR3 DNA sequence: TGTGCCAGCAGCCCCCCGGGGAACCCTCAAGGTTGGGATACGCAGTATTTT. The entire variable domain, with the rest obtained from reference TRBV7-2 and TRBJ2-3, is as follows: GAGVSQSPSNKVTEKGKDVELRCDPISGHTALYWYRQSLGQGLEFLIYFQGNSAPDKSGLPSDRFSAERTGGSVSTLTIQRTQQEDSAVYLCASSPPGNPQGWDTQYFGPGTRLTVL.

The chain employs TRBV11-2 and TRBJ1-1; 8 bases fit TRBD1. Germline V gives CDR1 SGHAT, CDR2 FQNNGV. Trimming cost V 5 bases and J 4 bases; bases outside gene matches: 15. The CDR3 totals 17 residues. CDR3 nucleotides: TGTGCCAGCAGCCGAGGACAGGGTGGAGCCGTTCCCACTGAAGCTTTCTTT. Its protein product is CASSRGQGGAVPTEAFF.

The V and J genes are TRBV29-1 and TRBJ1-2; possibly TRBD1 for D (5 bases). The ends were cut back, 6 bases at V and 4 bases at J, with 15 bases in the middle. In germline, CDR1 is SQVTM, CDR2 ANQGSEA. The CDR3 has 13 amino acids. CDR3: CSVERDRGYGYTF. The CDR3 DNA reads TGCAGCGTAGAAAGGGACCGCGGCTATGGCTACACCTTC. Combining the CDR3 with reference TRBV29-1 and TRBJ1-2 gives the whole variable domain SAVISQKPSRDICQRGTSLTIQCQVDSQVTMMFWYRQQPGQSLTLIATANQGSEATYESGFVIDKFPISRPNLTFSTLTVSNMSPEDSSIYLCSVERDRGYGYTFGSGTRLTVV.

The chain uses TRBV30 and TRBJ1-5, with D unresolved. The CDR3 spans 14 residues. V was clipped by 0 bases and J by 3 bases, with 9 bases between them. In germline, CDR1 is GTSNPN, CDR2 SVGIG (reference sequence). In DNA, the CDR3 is TGTGCCTGGAGTGTTTATGGTCTCAATCAGCCCCAGCATTTT. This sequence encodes CAWSVYGLNQPQHF.

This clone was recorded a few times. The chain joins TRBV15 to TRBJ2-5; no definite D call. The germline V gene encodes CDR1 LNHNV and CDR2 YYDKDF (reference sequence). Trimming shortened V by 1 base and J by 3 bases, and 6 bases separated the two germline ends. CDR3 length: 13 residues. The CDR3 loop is CATSRVVEETQYF. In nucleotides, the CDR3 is TGTGCCACCAGCAGAGTAGTTGAAGAGACCCAGTACTTC.

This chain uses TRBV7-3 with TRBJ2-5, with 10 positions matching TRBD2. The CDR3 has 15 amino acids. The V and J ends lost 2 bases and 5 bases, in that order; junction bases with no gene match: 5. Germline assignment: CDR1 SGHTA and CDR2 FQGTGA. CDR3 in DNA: TGTGCCAGCAGCTTATTCCTAGCGGGAGTTGAGACCCAGTACTTC. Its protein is CASSLFLAGVETQYF.

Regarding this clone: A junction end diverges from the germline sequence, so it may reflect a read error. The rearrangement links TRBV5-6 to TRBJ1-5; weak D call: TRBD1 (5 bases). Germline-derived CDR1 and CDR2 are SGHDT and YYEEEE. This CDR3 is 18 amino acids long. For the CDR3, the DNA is TGTGCCAGCAACTTGTACCGCGGTTCAGGGTATAGCAATCAGCCCCAGCATTTT. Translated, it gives CASNLYRGSGYSNQPQHF.

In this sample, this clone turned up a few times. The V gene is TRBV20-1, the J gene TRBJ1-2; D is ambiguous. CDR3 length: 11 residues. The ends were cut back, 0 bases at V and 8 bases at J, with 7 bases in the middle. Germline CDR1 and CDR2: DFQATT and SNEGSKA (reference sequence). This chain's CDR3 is CSARDLVGYTF. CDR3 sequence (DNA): TGCAGTGCTAGAGATCTGGTCGGCTACACCTTC.

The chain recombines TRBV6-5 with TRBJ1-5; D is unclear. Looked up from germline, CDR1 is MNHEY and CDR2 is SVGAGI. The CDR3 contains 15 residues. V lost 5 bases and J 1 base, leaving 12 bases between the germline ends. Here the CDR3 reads CASSKLPGSNQPQHF. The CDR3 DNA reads TGTGCCAGCAGTAAGCTCCCGGGGAGCAATCAGCCCCAGCATTTT.

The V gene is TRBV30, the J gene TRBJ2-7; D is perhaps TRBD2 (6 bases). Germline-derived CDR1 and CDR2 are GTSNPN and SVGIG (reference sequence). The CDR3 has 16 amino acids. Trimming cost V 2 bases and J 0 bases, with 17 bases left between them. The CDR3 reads CAWSKPRDSRSYEQYF. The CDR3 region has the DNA TGTGCCTGGAGTAAACCAAGGGACTCCCGCTCCTACGAGCAGTACTTC.

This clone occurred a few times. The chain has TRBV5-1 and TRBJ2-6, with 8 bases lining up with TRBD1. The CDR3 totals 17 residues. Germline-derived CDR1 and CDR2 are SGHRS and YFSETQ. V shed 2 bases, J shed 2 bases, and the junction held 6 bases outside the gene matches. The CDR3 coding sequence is TGCGCCAGCAGCTTAGGACAGGGACCGACTGGGGCCAACGTCCTGACTTTC. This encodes CASSLGQGPTGANVLTF. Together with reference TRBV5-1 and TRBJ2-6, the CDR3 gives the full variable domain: KAGVTQTPRYLIKTRGQQVTLSCSPISGHRSVSWYQQTPGQGLQFLFEYFSETQRNKGNFPGRFSGRQFSNSRSEMNVSTLELGDSALYLCASSLGQGPTGANVLTFGAGSRLTVL.